The present T cell receptor beta chain was sequenced within a study of blood T cells in healthy people across ages. Overall study context: Capture via template switching afforded approximately one barcoded beta molecule per two T cells. Study results and caveats: Changes seen in expanded clonotypes were possibly confounded by donor CMV status left unknown. Diversity of TCR beta per million T cells declined in a roughly linear way with age.

Primed by a sample-barcoded 5' primer and a J-beta primer mix, a second PCR proceeded for 7 to 11 cycles. The template-switch adaptor, which had 12 random nucleotides, put a tag on each cDNA molecule. TCRdb independently ran MiXCR on the 5' RACE reads; one entry per CDR3 protein. The top ten clones hold less than 20% of a sample with 450,000 to 700,000 distinct CDR3 sequences, approximately 27% of them seen once. Comment on this clonotype: Its antigen is as yet unknown. At one end the junction does not follow the germline gene, possibly because of a read error.

Germline V gene data show CDR1 as DFQATT and CDR2 as SNEGSKA (reference sequence). This CDR3 region has 14 residues. The chain has TRBV20-1 and TRBJ1-3; 7 bases align to TRBD1. The sequence came from a woman in her seventies in good health. Sequencing used blood. The CDR3 sequence: CSARVTGAGSTIYF. In DNA, the CDR3 is TGCAGTGCTAGAGTTACAGGGGCCGGAAGCACCATATATTTT.